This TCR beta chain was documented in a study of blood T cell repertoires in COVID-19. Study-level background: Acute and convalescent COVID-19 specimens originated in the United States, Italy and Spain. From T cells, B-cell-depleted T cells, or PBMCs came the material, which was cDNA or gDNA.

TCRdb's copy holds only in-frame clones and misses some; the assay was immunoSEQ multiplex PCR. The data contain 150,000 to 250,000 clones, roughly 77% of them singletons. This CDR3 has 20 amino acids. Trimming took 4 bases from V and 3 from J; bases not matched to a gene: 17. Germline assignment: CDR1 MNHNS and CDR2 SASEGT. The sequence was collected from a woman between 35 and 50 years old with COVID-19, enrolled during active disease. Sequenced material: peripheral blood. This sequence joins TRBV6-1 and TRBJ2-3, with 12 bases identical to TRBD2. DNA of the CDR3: TGTGCCAGCAGTGGTACTAGCGGGGGGCTCCCATACCTTGTGACAGATACGCAGTATTTT. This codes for CASSGTSGGLPYLVTDTQYF.